The next 3 T cell receptor beta chains were all read from a single sample in a study of blood T cell repertoires in COVID-19. Clones were sequenced by immunoSEQ multiplex PCR, and TCRdb holds only the in-frame ones, with some missing. The table includes roughly 50,000 clones, 70% to 90% detected once. Sequenced material: peripheral blood. These receptor sequences come from a man older than 75 with acute or convalescent COVID-19.

This clone was found once. The chain recombines TRBV30 with TRBJ1-2; the D is unclear. Trimming pared 0 bases from V and 4 bases from J, leaving 9 bases between. The CDR3 contains 13 residues. Germline V gene sequence: CDR1 GTSNPN, CDR2 SVGIG (reference sequence). Here the CDR3 DNA reads TGTGCCTGGAGTGTACGAGCTAGCTATGGCTACACCTTC. It specifies CAWSVRASYGYTF.

This sequence joins TRBV9 and TRBJ1-6, with D tentatively TRBD1 (5 bases). In germline, CDR1 is SGDLS, CDR2 YYNGEE. The germline V and J ends were trimmed by 4 bases and 10 bases, with 18 bases remaining between them. The CDR3 is made up of 15 amino acids. The CDR3 here is CASSSPGRDGSPLHF. The CDR3 region has the DNA TGTGCCAGCAGCTCCCCCGGCAGGGATGGCTCACCCCTCCACTTT.

The chain recombines TRBV28 with TRBJ1-2, with D hard to call. The germline gives CDR1 MDHEN, CDR2 SYDVKM. The V end was cut by 7 bases, the J end by 4 bases, with 16 bases between. The CDR3 loop spans 14 amino acids. In DNA form, the CDR3 reads TGTGCCAGCAAAAAAGGACGGGGAACCTATGGCTACACCTTC. Amino acids: CASKKGRGTYGYTF.